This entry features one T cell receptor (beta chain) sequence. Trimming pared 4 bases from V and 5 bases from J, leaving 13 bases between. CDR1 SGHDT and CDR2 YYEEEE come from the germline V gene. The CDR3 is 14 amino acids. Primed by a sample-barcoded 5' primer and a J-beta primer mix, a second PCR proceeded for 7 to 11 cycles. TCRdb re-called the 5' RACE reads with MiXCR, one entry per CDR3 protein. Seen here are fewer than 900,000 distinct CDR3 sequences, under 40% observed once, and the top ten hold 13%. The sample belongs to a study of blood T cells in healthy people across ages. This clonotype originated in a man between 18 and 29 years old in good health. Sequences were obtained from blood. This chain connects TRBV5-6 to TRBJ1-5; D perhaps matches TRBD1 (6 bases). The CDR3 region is CASSLGGGHQPQHF. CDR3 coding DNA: TGTGCCAGCAGCCTAGGGGGGGGGCATCAGCCCCAGCATTTT.